Detailed here is one T cell receptor beta chain. The germline V gene encodes CDR1 SNHLY and CDR2 FYNNEI. V lost 8 bases to trimming and J lost 7 bases, with 15 bases between them. This CDR3 has 14 residues. The entry originates in a study of cytomegalovirus exposure and HLA in healthy donors. Use of 60 Vbeta and 13 Jbeta primers characterized the PCR. Repertoires were generated with immunoSEQ multiplex PCR, while TCRdb's copy carries only in-frame clones and drops some. The repertoire holds about 140,000 clones, with around 78% as singletons. The TCR was taken from a woman between 18 and 29 years old in good health and CMV-seropositive. The sample taken for sequencing was PBMCs. The chain combines TRBV2 with TRBJ1-6; no clear D. The CDR3 coding sequence is TGTGCCAGCCGATCGGTCCTACGCAATTCACCCCTCCACTTT. The encoded protein is CASRSVLRNSPLHF.